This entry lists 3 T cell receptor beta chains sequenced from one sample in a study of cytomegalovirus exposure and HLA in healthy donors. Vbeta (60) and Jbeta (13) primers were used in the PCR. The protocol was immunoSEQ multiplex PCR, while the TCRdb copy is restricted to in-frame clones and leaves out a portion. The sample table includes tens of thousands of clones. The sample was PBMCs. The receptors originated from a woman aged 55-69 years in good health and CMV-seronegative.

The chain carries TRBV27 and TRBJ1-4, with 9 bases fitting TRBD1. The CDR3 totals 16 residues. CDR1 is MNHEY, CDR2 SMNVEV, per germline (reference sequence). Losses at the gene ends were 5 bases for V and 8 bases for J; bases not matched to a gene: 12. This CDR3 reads CASSKYRDRVREKLFF. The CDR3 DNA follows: TGTGCCAGCAGTAAATACCGGGACAGGGTTCGAGAAAAACTGTTTTTT.

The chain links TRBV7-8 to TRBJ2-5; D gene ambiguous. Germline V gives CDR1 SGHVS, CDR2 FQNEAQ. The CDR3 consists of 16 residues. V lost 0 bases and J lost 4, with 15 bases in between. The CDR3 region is CASSLASRARRETQYF. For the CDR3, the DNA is TGTGCCAGCAGCTTAGCTAGCAGAGCCCGGCGAGAGACCCAGTACTTC.

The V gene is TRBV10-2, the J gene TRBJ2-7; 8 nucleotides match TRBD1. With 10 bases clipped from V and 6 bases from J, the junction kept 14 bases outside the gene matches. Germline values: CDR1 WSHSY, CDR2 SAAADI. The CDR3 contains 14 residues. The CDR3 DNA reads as TGCGCCACAACTCAATCCGGGACAGGACCCGAGCAGTACTTC. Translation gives CATTQSGTGPEQYF.